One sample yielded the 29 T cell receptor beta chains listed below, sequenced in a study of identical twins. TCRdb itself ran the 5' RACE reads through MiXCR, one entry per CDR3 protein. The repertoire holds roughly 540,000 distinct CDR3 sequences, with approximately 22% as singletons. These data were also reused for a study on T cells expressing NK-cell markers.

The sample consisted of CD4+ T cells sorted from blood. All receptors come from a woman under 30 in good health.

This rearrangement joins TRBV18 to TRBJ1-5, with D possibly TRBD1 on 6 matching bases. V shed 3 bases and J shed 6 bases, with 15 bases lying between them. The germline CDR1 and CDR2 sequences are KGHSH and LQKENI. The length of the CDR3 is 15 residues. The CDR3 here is CASSPSMGAGQPQHF. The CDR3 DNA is TGTGCCAGCTCACCCAGCATGGGGGCGGGTCAGCCCCAGCATTTT.

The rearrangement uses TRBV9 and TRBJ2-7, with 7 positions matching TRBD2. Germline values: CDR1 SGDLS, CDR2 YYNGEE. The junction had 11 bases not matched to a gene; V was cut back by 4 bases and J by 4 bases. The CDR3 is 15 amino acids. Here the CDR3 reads CASSRTSGGRYEQYF. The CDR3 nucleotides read TGTGCCAGCAGCCGGACGTCGGGGGGACGATACGAGCAGTACTTC.

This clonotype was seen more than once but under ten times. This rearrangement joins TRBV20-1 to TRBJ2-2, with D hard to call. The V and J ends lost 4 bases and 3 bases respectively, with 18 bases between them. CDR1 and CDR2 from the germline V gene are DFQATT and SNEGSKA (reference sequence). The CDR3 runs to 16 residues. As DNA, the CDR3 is TGCAGTGCTAAAGGTCCCCAGGTGACGGACACCGGGGAGCTGTTTTTT. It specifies CSAKGPQVTDTGELFF.

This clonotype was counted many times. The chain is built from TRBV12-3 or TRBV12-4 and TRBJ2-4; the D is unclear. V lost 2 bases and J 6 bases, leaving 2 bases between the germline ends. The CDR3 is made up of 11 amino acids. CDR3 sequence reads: CASSLSNIQYF. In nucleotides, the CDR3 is TGTGCCAGCAGTTTATCAAACATTCAGTACTTC.

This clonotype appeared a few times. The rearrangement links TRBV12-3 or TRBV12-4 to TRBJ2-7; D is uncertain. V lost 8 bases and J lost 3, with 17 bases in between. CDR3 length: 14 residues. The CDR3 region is CASAAQLLIYEQYF. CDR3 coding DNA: TGTGCCAGCGCCGCGCAACTGTTGATCTACGAGCAGTACTTC.

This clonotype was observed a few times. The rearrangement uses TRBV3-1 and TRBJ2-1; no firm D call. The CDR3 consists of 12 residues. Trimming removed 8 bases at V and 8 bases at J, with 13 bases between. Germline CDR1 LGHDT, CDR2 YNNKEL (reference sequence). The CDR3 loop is CASGLIGDEQFF. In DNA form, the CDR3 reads TGTGCCAGCGGGTTGATCGGCGATGAGCAGTTCTTC.

The CDR3 nucleotides read TGTGCCAGCAGCATACAGGGACTGCCCTTCGATACGCAGTATTTT. This gives the protein CASSIQGLPFDTQYF. J is TRBJ2-3 and V is TRBV7-3; TRBD1 or TRBD2 may be the D gene (6 bases each). Between the trimmed V and J ends, which lost 5 bases and 6 bases, there was a span of 18 bases. CDR3 length: 15 residues. CDR1 and CDR2 from the germline V gene are SGHTA and FQGTGA.

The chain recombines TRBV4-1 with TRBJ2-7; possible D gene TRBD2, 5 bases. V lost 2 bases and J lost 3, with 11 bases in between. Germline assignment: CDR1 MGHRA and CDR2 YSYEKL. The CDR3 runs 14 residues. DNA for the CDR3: TGCGCCAGCAGCCAAACTAGGGTTGACTACGAGCAGTACTTC. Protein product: CASSQTRVDYEQYF.

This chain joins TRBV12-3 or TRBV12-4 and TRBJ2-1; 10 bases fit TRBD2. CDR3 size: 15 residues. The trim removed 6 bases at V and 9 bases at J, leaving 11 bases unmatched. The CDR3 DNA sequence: TGTGCCAGCAGACTTGCTAGCGGGAGATCAGGTGAGCAGTTCTTC. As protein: CASRLASGRSGEQFF.

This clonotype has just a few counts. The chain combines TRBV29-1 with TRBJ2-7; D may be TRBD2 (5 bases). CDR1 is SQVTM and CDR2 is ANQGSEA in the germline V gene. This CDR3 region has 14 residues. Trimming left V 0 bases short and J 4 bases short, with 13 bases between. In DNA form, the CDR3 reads TGCAGCGTTGAAGATCGGGATAGGTGGTACGAGCAGTACTTC. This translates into CSVEDRDRWYEQYF.

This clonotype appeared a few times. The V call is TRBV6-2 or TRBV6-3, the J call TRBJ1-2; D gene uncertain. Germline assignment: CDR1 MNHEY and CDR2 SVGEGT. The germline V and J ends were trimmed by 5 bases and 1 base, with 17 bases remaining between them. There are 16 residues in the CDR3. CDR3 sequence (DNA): TGTGCCAGCAGTAGAGATCCTGCGCTTAATAACTATGGCTACACCTTC. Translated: CASSRDPALNNYGYTF.

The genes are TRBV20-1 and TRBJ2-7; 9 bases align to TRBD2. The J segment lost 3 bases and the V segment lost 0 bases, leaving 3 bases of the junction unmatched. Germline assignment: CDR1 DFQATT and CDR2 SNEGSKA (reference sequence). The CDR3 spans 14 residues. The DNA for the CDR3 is TGCAGTGCTAGAGAGCATAGCGGGAGCTACGAGCAGTACTTC. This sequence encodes CSAREHSGSYEQYF.

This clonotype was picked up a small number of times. The CDR3 nucleotides read TGCGCCAGCAGCCAGGTTGGCGGGAGTTTTTCCTACGAGCAGTACTTC. Translated, it gives CASSQVGGSFSYEQYF. The chain employs TRBV4-3 and TRBJ2-7; 7 nucleotides agree with TRBD2. CDR1 and CDR2 (germline): LGHNA, YSLEER. This CDR3 has 16 residues. J gave up 1 base and V 3 bases, and 9 bases lay outside the gene matches.

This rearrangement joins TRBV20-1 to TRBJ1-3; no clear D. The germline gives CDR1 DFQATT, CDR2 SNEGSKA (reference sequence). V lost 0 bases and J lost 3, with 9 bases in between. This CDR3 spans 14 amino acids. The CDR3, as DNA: TGCAGTGCTAGAGATCCGGGTGGTGGAAACACCATATATTTT. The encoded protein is CSARDPGGGNTIYF.

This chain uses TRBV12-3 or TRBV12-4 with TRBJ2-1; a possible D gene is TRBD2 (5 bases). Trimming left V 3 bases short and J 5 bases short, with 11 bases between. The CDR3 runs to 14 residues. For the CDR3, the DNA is TGTGCCAGCAGTTTGTGGAGACTACACAATGAGCAGTTCTTC. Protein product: CASSLWRLHNEQFF.

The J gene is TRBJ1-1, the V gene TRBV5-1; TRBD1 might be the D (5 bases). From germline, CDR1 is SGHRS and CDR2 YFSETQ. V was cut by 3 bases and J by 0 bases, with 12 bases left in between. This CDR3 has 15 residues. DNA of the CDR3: TGCGCCAGCAGCTCTTTGACAGCGCTGAACACTGAAGCTTTCTTT. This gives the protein CASSSLTALNTEAFF.

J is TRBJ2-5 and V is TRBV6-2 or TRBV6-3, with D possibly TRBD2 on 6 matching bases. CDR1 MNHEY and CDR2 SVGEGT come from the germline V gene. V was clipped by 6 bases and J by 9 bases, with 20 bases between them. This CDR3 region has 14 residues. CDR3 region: CASRSSGVRPAQYF. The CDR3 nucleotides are TGTGCCAGCAGGAGCTCGGGGGTCCGTCCGGCCCAGTACTTC.

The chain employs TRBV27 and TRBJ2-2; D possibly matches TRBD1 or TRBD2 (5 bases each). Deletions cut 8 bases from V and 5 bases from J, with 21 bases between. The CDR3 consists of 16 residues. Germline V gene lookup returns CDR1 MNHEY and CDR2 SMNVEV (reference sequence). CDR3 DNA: TGTGCCAGCGGCCGTTTGTTGGGGGATGAAACCGGGGAGCTGTTTTTT. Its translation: CASGRLLGDETGELFF.

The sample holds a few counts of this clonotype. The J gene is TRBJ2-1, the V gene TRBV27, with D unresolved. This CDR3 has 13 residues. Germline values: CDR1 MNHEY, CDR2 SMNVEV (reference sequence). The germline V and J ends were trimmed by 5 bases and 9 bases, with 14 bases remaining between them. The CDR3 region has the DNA TGTGCCAGCAGTCCCGCTAGTATTGTTGAGCAGTTCTTC. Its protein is CASSPASIVEQFF.

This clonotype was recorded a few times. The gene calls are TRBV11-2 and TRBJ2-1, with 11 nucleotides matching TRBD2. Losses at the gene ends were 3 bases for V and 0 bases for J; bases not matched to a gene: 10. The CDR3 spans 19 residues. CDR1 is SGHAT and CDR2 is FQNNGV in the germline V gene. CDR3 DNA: TGTGCCAGCAGCTTGCCCAGGACTAGCGGGTATAGCTCCTACAATGAGCAGTTCTTC. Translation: CASSLPRTSGYSSYNEQFF.

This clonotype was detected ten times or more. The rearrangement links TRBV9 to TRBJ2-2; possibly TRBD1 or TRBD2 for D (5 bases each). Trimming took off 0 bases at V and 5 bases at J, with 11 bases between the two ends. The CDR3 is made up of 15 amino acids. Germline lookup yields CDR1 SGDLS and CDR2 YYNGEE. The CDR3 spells CASSVGGSRTGELFF. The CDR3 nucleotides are TGTGCCAGCAGCGTAGGGGGGAGTAGGACCGGGGAGCTGTTTTTT.

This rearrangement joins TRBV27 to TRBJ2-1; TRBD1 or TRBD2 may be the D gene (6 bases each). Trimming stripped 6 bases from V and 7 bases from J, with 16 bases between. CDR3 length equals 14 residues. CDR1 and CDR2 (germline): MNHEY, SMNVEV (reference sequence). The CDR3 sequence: CASRNREVGNEQFF. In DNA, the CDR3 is TGTGCCAGCAGGAACAGGGAGGTGGGGAATGAGCAGTTCTTC.

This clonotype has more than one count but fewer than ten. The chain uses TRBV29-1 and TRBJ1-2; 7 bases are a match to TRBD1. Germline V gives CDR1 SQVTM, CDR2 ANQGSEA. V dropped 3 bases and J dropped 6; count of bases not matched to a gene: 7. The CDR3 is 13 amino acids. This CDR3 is CSVERDSLDGYTF. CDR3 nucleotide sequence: TGCAGCGTTGAGAGGGACAGCTTAGATGGCTACACCTTC. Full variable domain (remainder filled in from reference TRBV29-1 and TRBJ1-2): SAVISQKPSRDICQRGTSLTIQCQVDSQVTMMFWYRQQPGQSLTLIATANQGSEATYESGFVIDKFPISRPNLTFSTLTVSNMSPEDSSIYLCSVERDSLDGYTFGSGTRLTVV.

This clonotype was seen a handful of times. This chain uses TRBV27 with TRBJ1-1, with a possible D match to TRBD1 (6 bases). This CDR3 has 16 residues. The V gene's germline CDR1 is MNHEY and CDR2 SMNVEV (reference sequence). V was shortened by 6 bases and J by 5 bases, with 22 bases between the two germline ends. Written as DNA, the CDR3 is TGTGCCAGCAGGCCGGACAGAACCGGGGGGGGGACTGAAGCTTTCTTT. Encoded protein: CASRPDRTGGGTEAFF.

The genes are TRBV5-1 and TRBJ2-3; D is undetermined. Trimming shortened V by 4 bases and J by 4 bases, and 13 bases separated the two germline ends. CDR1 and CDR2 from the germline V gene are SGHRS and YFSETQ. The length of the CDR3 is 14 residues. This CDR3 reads CASSQDGTPDTQYF. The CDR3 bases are TGCGCCAGCAGCCAGGATGGCACGCCAGATACGCAGTATTTT.

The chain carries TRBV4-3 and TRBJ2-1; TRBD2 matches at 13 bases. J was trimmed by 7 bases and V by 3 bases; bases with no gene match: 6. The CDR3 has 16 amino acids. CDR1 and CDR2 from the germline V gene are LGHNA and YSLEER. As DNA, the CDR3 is TGCGCCAGCAGCCACCTCGGACTAGCGGGGGAAAATGAGCAGTTCTTC. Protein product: CASSHLGLAGENEQFF.

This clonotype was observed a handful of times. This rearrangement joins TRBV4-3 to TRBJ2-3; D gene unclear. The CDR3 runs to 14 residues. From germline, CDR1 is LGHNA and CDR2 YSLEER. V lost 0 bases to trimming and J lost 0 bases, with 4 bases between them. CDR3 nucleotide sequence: TGCGCCAGCAGCCAAGACGACAGCACAGATACGCAGTATTTT. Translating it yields CASSQDDSTDTQYF.

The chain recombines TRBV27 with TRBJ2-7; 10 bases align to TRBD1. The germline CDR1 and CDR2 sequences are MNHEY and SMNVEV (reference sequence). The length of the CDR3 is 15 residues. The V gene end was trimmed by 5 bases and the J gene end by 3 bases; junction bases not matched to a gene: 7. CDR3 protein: CASSQFGDRGYEQYF. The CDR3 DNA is TGTGCCAGCAGTCAGTTTGGGGACAGGGGCTACGAGCAGTACTTC.

In DNA, the CDR3 is TGTGCCAGCAGCCTAGACTACTCTGGGGCCAACGTCCTGACTTTC. It specifies CASSLDYSGANVLTF. The V call is TRBV5-4, the J call TRBJ2-6; weak D call: TRBD2 (5 bases). V was pared by 4 bases and J by 0 bases, with 8 bases between. The CDR3 consists of 15 residues. Germline V gene sequence: CDR1 SGHNT, CDR2 YYREEE (reference sequence).